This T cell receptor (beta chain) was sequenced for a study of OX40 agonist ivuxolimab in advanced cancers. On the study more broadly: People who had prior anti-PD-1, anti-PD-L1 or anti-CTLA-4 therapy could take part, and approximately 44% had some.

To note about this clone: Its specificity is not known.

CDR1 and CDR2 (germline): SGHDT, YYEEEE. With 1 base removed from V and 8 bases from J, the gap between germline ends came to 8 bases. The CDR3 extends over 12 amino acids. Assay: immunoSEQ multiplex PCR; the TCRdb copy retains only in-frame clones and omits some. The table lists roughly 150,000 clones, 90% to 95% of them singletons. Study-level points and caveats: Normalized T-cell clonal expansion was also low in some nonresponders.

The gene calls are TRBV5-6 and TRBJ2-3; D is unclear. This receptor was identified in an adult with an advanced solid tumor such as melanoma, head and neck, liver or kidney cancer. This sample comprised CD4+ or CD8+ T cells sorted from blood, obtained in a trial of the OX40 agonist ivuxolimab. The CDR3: CASSLSQATQYF. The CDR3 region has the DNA TGTGCCAGCAGCTTGTCCCAAGCTACGCAGTATTTT.